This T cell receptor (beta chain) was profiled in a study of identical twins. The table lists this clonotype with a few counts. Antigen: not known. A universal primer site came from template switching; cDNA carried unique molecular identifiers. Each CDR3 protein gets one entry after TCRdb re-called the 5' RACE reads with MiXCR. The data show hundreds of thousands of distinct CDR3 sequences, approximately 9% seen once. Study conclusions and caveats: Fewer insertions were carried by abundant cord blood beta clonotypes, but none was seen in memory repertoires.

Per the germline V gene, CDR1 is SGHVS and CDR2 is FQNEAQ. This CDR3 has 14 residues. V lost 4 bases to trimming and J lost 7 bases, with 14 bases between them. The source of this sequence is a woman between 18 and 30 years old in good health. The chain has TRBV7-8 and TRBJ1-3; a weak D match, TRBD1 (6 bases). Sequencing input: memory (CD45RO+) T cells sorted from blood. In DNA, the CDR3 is TGTGCCAGCAGCTCAAGGGGGAGGGGGAACACCATATATTTT. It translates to CASSSRGRGNTIYF.